The rows below give T cell receptor beta chains drawn from one sample of a study of cytomegalovirus exposure and HLA in healthy donors. The protocol was immunoSEQ multiplex PCR, while the TCRdb copy is restricted to in-frame clones and leaves out a portion. In the table there are about 140,000 clones, over 60% of which are singletons. The sequenced sample was PBMCs. The receptors shown here come from a woman aged 55-70 years in good health and CMV-seronegative. Each CDR3 is given without its conserved first and last residue.

TRBJ1-2,TRBV7-2,ASSPRAENYGYT
TRBJ1-1,TRBV7-9,ASSYTGTGAHTEAF
TRBJ1-4,TRBV5-1,ASSLAGGREKLF
TRBJ2-7,TRBV9,ASSAGTGNSYEQY
TRBJ2-2,TRBV9,ASSANLGLAGTGELF
.,TRBV2,ASRYRVGYEQY
TRBJ2-5,TRBV11-2,ASSATTQETQY
TRBJ2-1,TRBV6-6,ASSPRQGRNEQF
TRBJ1-3,TRBV21-1,ASSRADSSGNTIY
TRBJ2-7,TRBV28,ASGGREGLSLREQY
TRBJ2-2,TRBV12-5,ASGLVRGGAGTGELF
TRBJ2-7,TRBV7-9,SSSFSSEQY
TRBJ1-1,TRBV4-3,ASSQEWQENTEAF
TRBJ2-4,TRBV5-4,ASSLDGSANIQY
TRBJ2-5,TRBV10-3,AISEWTSRETQY
TRBJ1-2,TRBV13,ASSLAGGGFGYT
TRBJ2-7,TRBV19,ASKNRGSYEQY
TRBJ2-7,TRBV7-2,ASSLAGSGDYEQY
TRBJ1-6,TRBV5-4,ASSLGTTYNSPLH
TRBJ2-5,TRBV5-6,ASSLGGALPQETQY
TRBJ2-7,TRBV12-2,ASRLSGNQGPNYEQY
TRBJ2-5,TRBV2,ASGTSGRALWGTETQY
TRBJ2-5,TRBV5-4,ASSVPQETQY
TRBJ2-7,TRBV7-7,ASSPGPGEQY
TRBJ2-2,TRBV27,ASSFDSGRRTGELF
TRBJ1-1,TRBV6-5,ASSYRGPNTEAF
TRBJ1-1,TRBV4-2,ASRQAMGGNTEAF
TRBJ1-4,TRBV7-6,ASSLDRGQEKLF
TRBJ1-6,TRBV7-9,ASSQGRNSPLH
TRBJ2-7,TRBV5-1,ASSASGTSYEQY
TRBJ2-5,TRBV5-1,ASSSLGGRVRTQY
TRBJ2-3,TRBV7-3,ASSFRGRSTDTQY
TRBJ2-7,TRBV5-6,ASSPPGLGAYEQY
TRBJ2-7,TRBV6-6,ASSYGQGPSYEQY
TRBJ1-2,TRBV6-5,ASSYRTLNYGYT
.,TRBV5-1,ASSLVGQGYSGEQY
TRBJ2-1,TRBV5-4,ASSSDRGVISYNEQF
TRBJ1-5,TRBV7-2,ASSIWTGHQPQH
TRBJ2-7,TRBV7-2,ASSSRTGAATFYEQY
TRBJ2-7,TRBV7-3,ASRNQRGAGSYEQY
TRBJ1-1,TRBV6-1,ASSLGVEAF
TRBJ1-2,TRBV19,ASSPGTVANYGYT
TRBJ1-1,TRBV12-2,ASGPGQGAPGTEAF
TRBJ2-3,TRBV6-5,ASSGLAGGVDTQY
TRBJ1-4,TRBV5-6,ASSPGTVNEKLF
TRBJ2-7,TRBV29-1,SVVGRGAYEQY
TRBJ1-4,TRBV19,ASSIGLGGEKLF
TRBJ1-6,TRBV29-1,SARQDNASPLH
TRBJ2-1,TRBV2,ASRRQGSRQF
TRBJ1-6,TRBV2,ASTLTVRGNSPLH
TRBJ2-1,TRBV5-1,ASSLLSNHEQF